This T cell receptor (beta chain) is drawn from a study of T cells after posttransplantation cyclophosphamide. The protocol was immunoSEQ multiplex PCR, while the TCRdb copy is restricted to in-frame clones and leaves out a portion. The repertoire holds approximately 56,000 clones, approximately 94% seen once, with about 3% in the top ten. As regards this clone: Antigen specificity is unknown.

The CDR3 totals 13 residues. The germline CDR1 and CDR2 sequences are SGHNT and YYREEE (reference sequence). Trimming took off 0 bases at V and 5 bases at J, with 9 bases between the two ends. The related graft donor's blood sample was taken on the day of bone marrow donation. Study-wide results and limits: Recipient CMV seropositivity and CMV reactivation strongly tracked TRB clonality. TRB overlap between skin or GI tissue T cells and blood was limited. Donor-recipient repertoire similarity was low at 1-2 months, rising over year one.

The sample taken for sequencing was PBMCs. V gene TRBV5-4 combines with J gene TRBJ2-7; weak D call: TRBD2 (5 bases). The clonotype originates from a woman aged 30 to 39 in good health and a related stem cell transplant donor. The CDR3 coding sequence is TGTGCCAGCAGCTTGGTGGGAGCCCACGAGCAGTACTTC. It translates to CASSLVGAHEQYF.